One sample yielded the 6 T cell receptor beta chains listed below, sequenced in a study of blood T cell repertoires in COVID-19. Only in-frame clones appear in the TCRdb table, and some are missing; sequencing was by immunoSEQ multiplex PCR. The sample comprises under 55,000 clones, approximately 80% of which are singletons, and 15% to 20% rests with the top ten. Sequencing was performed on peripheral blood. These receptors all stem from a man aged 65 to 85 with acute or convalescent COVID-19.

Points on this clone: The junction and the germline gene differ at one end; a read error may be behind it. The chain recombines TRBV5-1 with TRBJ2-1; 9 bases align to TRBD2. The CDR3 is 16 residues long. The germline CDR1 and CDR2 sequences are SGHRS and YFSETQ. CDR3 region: CARSPGAGGSYNEQFF. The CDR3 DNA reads TGCGCCCGCAGCCCGGGGGCGGGGGGGTCCTACAATGAGCAGTTCTTC.

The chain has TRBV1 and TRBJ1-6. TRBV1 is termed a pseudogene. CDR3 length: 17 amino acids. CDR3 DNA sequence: TGCACCAGCAGCCAAGATGGGGGGGACTCCTATAATTCACCCCTCCACTTT. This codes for CTSSQDGGDSYNSPLHF.

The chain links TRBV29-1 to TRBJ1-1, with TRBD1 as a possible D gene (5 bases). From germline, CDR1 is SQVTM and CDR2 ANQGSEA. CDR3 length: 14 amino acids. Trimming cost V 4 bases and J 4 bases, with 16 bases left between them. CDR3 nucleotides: TGCAGCGTTGCGCGACAGAGCTTGGGCACTGAAGCTTTCTTT. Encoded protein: CSVARQSLGTEAFF.

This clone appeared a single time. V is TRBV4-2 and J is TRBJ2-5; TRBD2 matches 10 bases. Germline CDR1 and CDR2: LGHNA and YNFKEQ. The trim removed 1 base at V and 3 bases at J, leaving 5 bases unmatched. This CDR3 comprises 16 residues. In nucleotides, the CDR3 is TGTGCCAGCAGCCAAGCAGTAACTAGCGGGGAAGAGACCCAGTACTTC. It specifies CASSQAVTSGEETQYF.

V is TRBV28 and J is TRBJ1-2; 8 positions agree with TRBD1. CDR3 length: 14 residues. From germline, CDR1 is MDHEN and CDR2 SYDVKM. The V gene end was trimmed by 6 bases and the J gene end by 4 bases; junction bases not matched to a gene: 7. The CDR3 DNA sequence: TGTGCCAGCAGAGGGGGACAGGCGGCCTATGGCTACACCTTC. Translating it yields CASRGGQAAYGYTF.

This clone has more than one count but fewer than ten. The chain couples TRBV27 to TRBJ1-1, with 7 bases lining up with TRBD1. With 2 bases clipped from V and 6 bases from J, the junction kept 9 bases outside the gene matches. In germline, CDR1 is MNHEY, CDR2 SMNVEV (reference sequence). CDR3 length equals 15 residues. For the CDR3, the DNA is TGTGCCAGCAGTTTAAAAACAGGGGTGCACGCTGAAGCTTTCTTT. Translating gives CASSLKTGVHAEAFF.